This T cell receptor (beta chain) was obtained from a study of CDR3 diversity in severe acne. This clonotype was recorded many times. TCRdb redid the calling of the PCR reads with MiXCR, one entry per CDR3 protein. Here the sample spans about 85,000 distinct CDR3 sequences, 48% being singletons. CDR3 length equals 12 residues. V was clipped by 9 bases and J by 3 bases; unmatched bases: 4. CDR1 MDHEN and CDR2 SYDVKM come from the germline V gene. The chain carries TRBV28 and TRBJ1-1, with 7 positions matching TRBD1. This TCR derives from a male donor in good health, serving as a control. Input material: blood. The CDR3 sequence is CASTRGYTEAFF. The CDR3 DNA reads TGTGCCAGTACCAGGGGGTACACTGAAGCTTTCTTT.